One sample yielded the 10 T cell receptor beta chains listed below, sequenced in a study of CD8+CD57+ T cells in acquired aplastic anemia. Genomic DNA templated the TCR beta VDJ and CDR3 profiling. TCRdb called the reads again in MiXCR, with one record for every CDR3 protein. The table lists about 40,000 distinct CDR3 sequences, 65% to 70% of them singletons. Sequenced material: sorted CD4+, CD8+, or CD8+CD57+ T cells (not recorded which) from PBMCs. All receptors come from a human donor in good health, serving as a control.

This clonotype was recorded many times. The CDR3 loop reads CASSLLGGGYEQYF. For the CDR3, the DNA is TGTGCCAGCAGTTTACTTGGGGGCGGCTACGAGCAGTACTTC. V gene TRBV28 combines with J gene TRBJ2-7, with a weak D call TRBD1 (6 bases). The germline V gene encodes CDR1 MDHEN and CDR2 SYDVKM. V was shortened by 2 bases and J by 3 bases, with 11 bases between the two germline ends. This CDR3 has 14 residues.

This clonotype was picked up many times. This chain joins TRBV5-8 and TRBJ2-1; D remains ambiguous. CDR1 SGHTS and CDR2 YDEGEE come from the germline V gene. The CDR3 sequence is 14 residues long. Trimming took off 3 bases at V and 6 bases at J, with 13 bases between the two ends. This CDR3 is CASSSPAIGNEQFF. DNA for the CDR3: TGTGCCAGCAGCTCCCCGGCTATAGGCAATGAGCAGTTCTTC.

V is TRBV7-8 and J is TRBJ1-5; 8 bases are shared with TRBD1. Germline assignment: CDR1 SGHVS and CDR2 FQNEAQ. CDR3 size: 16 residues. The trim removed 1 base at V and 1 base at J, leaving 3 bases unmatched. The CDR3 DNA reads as TGTGCCAGCAGCTTAGAGGACAGGGCGAGCAATCAGCCCCAGCATTTT. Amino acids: CASSLEDRASNQPQHF.

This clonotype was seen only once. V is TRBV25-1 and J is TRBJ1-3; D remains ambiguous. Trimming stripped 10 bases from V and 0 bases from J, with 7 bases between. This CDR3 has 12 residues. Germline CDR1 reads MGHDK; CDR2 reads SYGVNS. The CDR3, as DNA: TGTGCCACCAGGACCTCTGGAAACACCATATATTTT. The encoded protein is CATRTSGNTIYF.

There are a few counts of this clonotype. DNA of the CDR3: TGTGCCAGCAGTGAAGGCTTAGGGTCCCATCAGCCCCAGCATTTT. Protein sequence: CASSEGLGSHQPQHF. V and J are TRBV2 and TRBJ1-5; D is ambiguous. The germline V gene encodes CDR1 SNHLY and CDR2 FYNNEI. The CDR3 sequence is 15 residues long. V was pared by 1 base and J by 5 bases, with 12 bases between. The full variable domain, completed using reference TRBV2 and TRBJ1-5, is EPEVTQTPSHQVTQMGQEVILRCVPISNHLYFYWYRQILGQKVEFLVSFYNNEISEKSEIFDDQFSVERPDGSNFTLKIRSTKLEDSAMYFCASSEGLGSHQPQHFGDGTRLSIL.

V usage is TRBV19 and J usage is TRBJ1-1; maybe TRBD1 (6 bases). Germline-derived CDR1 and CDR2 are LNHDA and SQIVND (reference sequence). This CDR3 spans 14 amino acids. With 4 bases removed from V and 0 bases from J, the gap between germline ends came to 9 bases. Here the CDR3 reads CASSKTGMNTEAFF. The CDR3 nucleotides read TGTGCCAGTAGTAAAACAGGGATGAACACTGAAGCTTTCTTT.

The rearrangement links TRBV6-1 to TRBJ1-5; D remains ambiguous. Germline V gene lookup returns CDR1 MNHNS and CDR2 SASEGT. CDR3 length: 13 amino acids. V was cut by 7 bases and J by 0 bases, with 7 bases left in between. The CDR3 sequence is CASTQVSNQPQHF. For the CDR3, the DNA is TGTGCCAGCACGCAGGTTAGCAATCAGCCCCAGCATTTT.

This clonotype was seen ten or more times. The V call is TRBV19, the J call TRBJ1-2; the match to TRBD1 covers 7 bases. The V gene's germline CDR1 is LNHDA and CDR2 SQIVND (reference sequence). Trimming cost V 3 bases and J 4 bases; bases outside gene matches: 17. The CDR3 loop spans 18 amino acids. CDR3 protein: CASSITGDIGGEIYGYTF. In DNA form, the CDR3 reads TGTGCCAGTAGTATTACAGGGGACATAGGTGGGGAAATCTATGGCTACACCTTC.

The DNA of the CDR3 is TGTGCCAGCAGCCCTGGGGCGGGAGGCTACACCTTC. Residues: CASSPGAGGYTF. V and J are TRBV7-6 and TRBJ1-2, with a possible D match to TRBD1 (5 bases). Per the germline V gene, CDR1 is SGHVS and CDR2 is FNYEAQ. The CDR3 has 12 amino acids. V was trimmed by 5 bases and J by 8 bases, leaving 12 bases between them. Full variable domain (rest looked up from reference TRBV7-6 and TRBJ1-2): GAGVSQSPRYKVTKRGQDVALRCDPISGHVSLYWYRQALGQGPEFLTYFNYEAQQDKSGLPNDRFSAERPEGSISTLTIQRTEQRDSAMYRCASSPGAGGYTFGSGTRLTVV.

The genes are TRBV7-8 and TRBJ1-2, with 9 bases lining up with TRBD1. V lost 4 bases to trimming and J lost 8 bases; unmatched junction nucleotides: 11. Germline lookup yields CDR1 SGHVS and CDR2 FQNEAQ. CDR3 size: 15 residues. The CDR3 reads CASSSGTGPQRGYTF. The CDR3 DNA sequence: TGTGCCAGCAGCTCCGGGACAGGGCCCCAACGGGGCTACACCTTC.